This T cell receptor (beta chain) was captured by sequencing in a study of cytomegalovirus exposure and HLA in healthy donors. The PCR ran on 60 Vbeta and 13 Jbeta primers. Clones were sequenced by immunoSEQ multiplex PCR, and TCRdb holds only the in-frame ones, with some missing. The sample records some 170,000 clones, 75% being singletons. V dropped 4 bases and J dropped 0 bases, with 12 bases sitting between them. This CDR3 has 15 amino acids. Looked up from germline, CDR1 is SNHLY and CDR2 is FYNNEI. On this clone: Its antigen is undetermined.

Study-level results: Only CMV serostatus was available as immune exposure information.

The rearrangement joins TRBV2 to TRBJ1-2, with D perhaps matching TRBD1 (5 bases). The TCR comes from a male donor in good health and CMV-seronegative. Sample: PBMCs. The CDR3 bases are TGTGCCAGCAGTGTTGTCAGGGAAGCTAACTATGGCTACACCTTC. It yields the protein CASSVVREANYGYTF.